The 27 T cell receptor beta chains below come from one sample, sequenced in a study of blood T cell repertoires in COVID-19. Sequencing used immunoSEQ multiplex PCR; TCRdb keeps in-frame clones, though not all of them. The data hold roughly 250,000 clones, with 85% to 95% observed a single time. Sequencing used PBMCs or T cells enriched from blood (not recorded which). These TCRs come from a young woman who had recovered from COVID-19.

J is TRBJ1-1 and V is TRBV27; 8 bases map to TRBD1. This CDR3 spans 14 amino acids. The germline CDR1 and CDR2 sequences are MNHEY and SMNVEV (reference sequence). V lost 6 bases, J lost 7 bases, and 10 bases stayed unmatched. The CDR3 sequence: CASRRTGMYGEAFF. The CDR3, as DNA: TGTGCCAGCAGGAGGACAGGGATGTATGGTGAAGCTTTCTTT.

The chain links TRBV19 to TRBJ2-2; TRBD2 matches at 10 bases. V dropped 2 bases and J dropped 6; count of bases not matched to a gene: 3. Germline V gene sequence: CDR1 LNHDA, CDR2 SQIVND (reference sequence). The CDR3 contains 15 residues. The CDR3, as DNA: TGTGCCAGTAGTATAAGGACTAGCGGTGCCGGGGAGCTGTTTTTT. Translating it yields CASSIRTSGAGELFF.

J is TRBJ1-3 and V is TRBV3-1 (or the pseudogene TRBV3-2), with D hard to call. CDR3 length: 13 residues. Germline CDR1 is LGHDT and CDR2 is YNNKEL (reference sequence). V gave up 8 bases and J gave up 1 base, with 9 bases separating them. The CDR3 sequence is CASRTGSGNTIYF. The CDR3 DNA reads as TGTGCCAGCCGCACGGGATCTGGAAACACCATATATTTT.

The rearrangement links TRBV7-8 to TRBJ2-3; 9 bases line up with TRBD2. J lost 5 bases, V lost 2 bases, and 11 bases had no gene match. CDR1 is SGHVS and CDR2 is FQNEAQ in the germline V gene. CDR3 length equals 17 residues. The CDR3 nucleotides are TGTGCCAGCAGCTTAAGCTTCGGCGGGAGGGCGGTAGATACGCAGTATTTT. This translates into CASSLSFGGRAVDTQYF.

Only one count was recorded for this clone. The V gene is TRBV7-2, the J gene TRBJ2-3, with 8 nucleotides matching TRBD2. There are 16 residues in the CDR3. Germline lookup yields CDR1 SGHTA and CDR2 FQGNSA. The trim removed 5 bases at V and 0 bases at J, leaving 7 bases unmatched. CDR3: CASSPATGGSTDTQYF. CDR3 coding DNA: TGTGCCAGCAGCCCCGCGACGGGGGGGAGCACAGATACGCAGTATTTT.

The chain joins TRBV28 to TRBJ1-1, with TRBD1 identical over 7 bases. The CDR3 length is 14 residues. V gave up 5 bases and J gave up 0 bases; unmatched junction bases: 3. Germline loops: CDR1 MDHEN, CDR2 SYDVKM. The CDR3 reads CASSPGTVNTEAFF. CDR3 sequence (DNA): TGTGCCAGCAGTCCAGGGACAGTGAACACTGAAGCTTTCTTT.

The chain is built from TRBV14 and TRBJ2-3, with a possible D match to TRBD1 (5 bases). This CDR3 has 17 residues. V was shortened by 1 base and J by 0 bases, with 14 bases between the two germline ends. CDR1 and CDR2 (germline): SGHDN, FVKESK. The CDR3: CASSQVGLWGSTDTQYF. CDR3 coding DNA: TGTGCCAGCAGCCAAGTAGGCCTGTGGGGCAGCACAGATACGCAGTATTTT.

The chain has TRBV10-3 and TRBJ1-2; D may be TRBD1 (5 bases). Germline CDR1 ENHRY, CDR2 SYGVKD. V lost 4 bases to trimming and J lost 0 bases, with 12 bases between them. The CDR3 consists of 15 residues. CDR3 residues: CAISVADTTNYGYTF. The CDR3 DNA sequence: TGTGCCATCAGTGTGGCGGACACAACTAACTATGGCTACACCTTC.

The V gene is TRBV28, the J gene TRBJ1-4; 10 bases agree with TRBD1. Germline V gives CDR1 MDHEN, CDR2 SYDVKM. The CDR3 has 16 residues. Trimming removed 6 bases from V and 5 bases from J; junction bases left unmatched: 9. The CDR3 is CASSLLPGQGNEKLFF. The CDR3 DNA follows: TGTGCCAGCAGCCTATTACCGGGACAGGGGAATGAAAAACTGTTTTTT.

J is TRBJ1-2 and V is TRBV4-3, with D possibly matching TRBD1 (6 bases). The CDR3 spans 14 residues. CDR1 and CDR2 (germline): LGHNA, YSLEER. Trimming took 4 bases from V and 3 from J, leaving 12 bases between them. The CDR3 DNA reads as TGCGCCAGCAGCCCCCAACAGGGTTACTATGGCTACACCTTC. The encoded protein is CASSPQQGYYGYTF.

This clone was observed once. The V and J genes are TRBV25-1 and TRBJ1-2, with D hard to call. Trimming removed 1 base at V and 8 bases at J, with 11 bases between. The CDR3 loop spans 13 amino acids. Germline-derived CDR1 and CDR2 are MGHDK and SYGVNS. CDR3 protein: CASSESSWRGYTF. The DNA of the CDR3 is TGTGCCAGCAGTGAATCATCGTGGAGAGGCTACACCTTC.

The chain has TRBV6-1 and TRBJ1-2; D possibly corresponds to TRBD1 (6 bases). Trimming pared 3 bases from V and 8 bases from J, leaving 16 bases between. Per the germline V gene, CDR1 is MNHNS and CDR2 is SASEGT. This CDR3 is built from 14 residues. The CDR3 protein is CASSEHVPGVGYTF. The CDR3 DNA is TGTGCCAGCAGTGAGCACGTACCAGGGGTCGGCTACACCTTC.

The J gene is TRBJ1-2, the V gene TRBV29-1; tentatively, D is TRBD1 (6 bases). V lost 6 bases and J lost 4, with 18 bases in between. Per germline, CDR1 SQVTM and CDR2 ANQGSEA. The CDR3 sequence is 14 residues long. The CDR3 loop reads CSVASPGHLYGYTF. CDR3 nucleotides: TGCAGCGTGGCCAGCCCGGGACATCTCTATGGCTACACCTTC.

The chain couples TRBV6-5 to TRBJ2-7, with 8 nucleotides matching TRBD2. Germline V lookup: CDR1 MNHEY, CDR2 SVGAGI. This CDR3 spans 14 amino acids. V was pared by 7 bases and J by 3 bases, with 8 bases of the junction left unmatched. As DNA, the CDR3 is TGTGCCAGCACCCGGACGGCGGGAGGCTACGAGCAGTACTTC. Residues: CASTRTAGGYEQYF.

The rearrangement links TRBV5-1 to TRBJ1-6; a possible D gene is TRBD1 (5 bases). The CDR3 extends over 15 amino acids. The germline V gene encodes CDR1 SGHRS and CDR2 YFSETQ. V lost 0 bases, J lost 14 bases, and 18 bases lay in between. The CDR3 DNA is TGCGCCAGCAGCTTGGCACAAGGGGCCTCAACGTCCCTCCACTTT. Its protein is CASSLAQGASTSLHF.

The chain joins TRBV4-1 to TRBJ2-1; 11 positions match TRBD2. Germline trimming cut 0 bases from V and 3 bases from J; bases unmatched to any gene: 1. There are 16 residues in the CDR3. Per the germline V gene, CDR1 is MGHRA and CDR2 is YSYEKL. This CDR3 reads CASSQETSGDYNEQFF. In DNA, the CDR3 is TGCGCCAGCAGCCAAGAGACTAGCGGGGACTACAATGAGCAGTTCTTC.

The chain links TRBV6-5 to TRBJ1-2; no firm D call. V was shortened by 0 bases and J by 6 bases, with 11 bases between the two germline ends. The length of the CDR3 is 14 residues. Germline V lookup: CDR1 MNHEY, CDR2 SVGAGI. The CDR3 DNA reads TGTGCCAGCAGTTACTCGAGTTCGGAGGATGGCTACACCTTC. Translating it yields CASSYSSSEDGYTF.

This clone appeared a single time. This chain links TRBV3-1 (or the pseudogene TRBV3-2) with TRBJ2-5; 8 nucleotides match TRBD2. The ends lost 4 bases at V and 5 bases at J; junction bases unmatched: 12. CDR1 is LGHDT and CDR2 is YNNKEL in the germline V gene (reference sequence). This CDR3 spans 16 amino acids. In DNA, the CDR3 is TGTGCCAGCAGCCCCAGGGGAGTAGCGGGGTTGGAGACCCAGTACTTC. It specifies CASSPRGVAGLETQYF.

V usage is TRBV12-1 and J usage is TRBJ2-7; the DNA was not used to check the table's D call, TRBD2. TRBV12-1 is listed as a pseudogene. The CDR3 consists of 15 residues. The CDR3 nucleotides read TGTGCCAGCAGCTTTGAACTAGCGGGAGGGTACGAGCAGTACTTC. This translates into CASSFELAGGYEQYF.

This chain links TRBV5-4 with TRBJ2-3, with D tentatively TRBD1 (6 bases). V was pared by 0 bases and J by 1 base, with 12 bases between. The CDR3 loop spans 16 amino acids. CDR1 and CDR2 from the germline V gene are SGHNT and YYREEE (reference sequence). The CDR3, as DNA: TGTGCCAGCAGCTTGGATCCCAGGGGTGGCACAGATACGCAGTATTTT. Encoded protein: CASSLDPRGGTDTQYF.

The rearrangement uses TRBV25-1 and TRBJ1-1; 7 bases line up with TRBD1. This CDR3 spans 14 amino acids. The ends lost 4 bases at V and 2 bases at J; junction bases unmatched: 4. Germline V gene sequence: CDR1 MGHDK, CDR2 SYGVNS. The CDR3 coding sequence is TGTGCCAGCAGTGTGACAGGGACCAACACTGAAGCTTTCTTT. Residues: CASSVTGTNTEAFF.

The chain combines TRBV9 with TRBJ1-4; the D gene is possibly TRBD1 (6 bases). CDR1 and CDR2 (germline): SGDLS, YYNGEE. V was clipped by 3 bases and J by 0 bases, with 6 bases between them. The CDR3 contains 14 residues. CDR3 DNA sequence: TGTGCCAGCAGCGGACAGGCAACTAATGAAAAACTGTTTTTT. Protein: CASSGQATNEKLFF. Drawing the rest from reference TRBV9 and TRBJ1-4, the complete variable domain is DSGVTQTPKHLITATGQRVTLRCSPRSGDLSVYWYQQSLDQGLQFLIQYYNGEERAKGNILERFSAQQFPDLHSELNLSSLELGDSALYFCASSGQATNEKLFFGSGTQLSVL.

The chain employs TRBV14 and TRBJ2-3; TRBD2 matches 8 bases. Germline V gene lookup returns CDR1 SGHDN and CDR2 FVKESK. There are 14 residues in the CDR3. CDR3 residues: CPQGLAGYTDTQYF. The CDR3 nucleotides read TGTCCACAAGGATTAGCGGGGTACACAGATACGCAGTATTTT.

The V and J genes are TRBV2 and TRBJ1-3, with 12 bases fitting TRBD1. Unmatched junction bases numbered 5, after V lost 6 bases and J lost 2 bases. CDR1 and CDR2 (germline): SNHLY, FYNNEI. This CDR3 region has 16 residues. CDR3 amino acids: CASRRDRGHTGNTIYF. Written as DNA, the CDR3 is TGTGCCAGCAGGCGGGACAGGGGGCACACTGGAAACACCATATATTTT.

The CDR3 region is CASSYGTGNYEQYF. The CDR3 DNA reads as TGTGCCAGCAGTTATGGGACAGGGAACTACGAGCAGTACTTC. The V and J genes are TRBV6-2 or TRBV6-3 and TRBJ2-7; 9 positions match TRBD1. V lost 3 bases and J lost 3; bases outside the gene matches: 3. CDR3 size: 14 residues. Looked up from germline, CDR1 is MNHEY and CDR2 is SVGEGT.

This clone was recorded only once. The chain links TRBV29-1 to TRBJ1-2; possible D gene TRBD1, 6 bases. The CDR3 has 13 residues. CDR1 is SQVTM, CDR2 ANQGSEA, per germline. The V end lost 3 bases, the J end lost 4 bases, and 12 bases lay between the germline ends. The CDR3 DNA reads as TGCAGCGTTGAGAGGGGGACCTCCTATGGCTACACCTTC. It translates to CSVERGTSYGYTF.

The genes are TRBV10-3 and TRBJ1-1; D unresolved. The germline gives CDR1 ENHRY, CDR2 SYGVKD. The V end lost 0 bases, the J end lost 6 bases, and 8 bases lay between the germline ends. The CDR3 extends over 13 amino acids. CDR3 region: CAISESIAAEAFF. CDR3 coding DNA: TGTGCCATCAGTGAGTCTATAGCGGCTGAAGCTTTCTTT.